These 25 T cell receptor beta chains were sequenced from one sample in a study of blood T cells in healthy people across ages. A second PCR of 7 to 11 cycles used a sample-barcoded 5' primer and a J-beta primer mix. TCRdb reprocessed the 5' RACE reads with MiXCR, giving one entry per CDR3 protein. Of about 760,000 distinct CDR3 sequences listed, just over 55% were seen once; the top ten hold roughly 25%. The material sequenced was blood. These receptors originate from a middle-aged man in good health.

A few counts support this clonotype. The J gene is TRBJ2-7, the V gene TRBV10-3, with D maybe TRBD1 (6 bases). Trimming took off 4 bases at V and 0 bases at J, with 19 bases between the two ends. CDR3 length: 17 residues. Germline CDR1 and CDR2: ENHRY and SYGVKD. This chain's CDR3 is CAISGLSQGSGSYEQYF. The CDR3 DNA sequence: TGTGCCATCAGTGGACTATCACAGGGATCGGGCTCCTACGAGCAGTACTTC.

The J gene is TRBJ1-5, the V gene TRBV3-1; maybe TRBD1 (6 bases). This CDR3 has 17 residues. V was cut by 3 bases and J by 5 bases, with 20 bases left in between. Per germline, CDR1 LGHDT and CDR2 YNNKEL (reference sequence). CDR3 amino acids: CASSHGGSPGHYQPQHF. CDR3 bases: TGTGCCAGCAGCCATGGGGGTTCCCCGGGACATTATCAGCCCCAGCATTTT.

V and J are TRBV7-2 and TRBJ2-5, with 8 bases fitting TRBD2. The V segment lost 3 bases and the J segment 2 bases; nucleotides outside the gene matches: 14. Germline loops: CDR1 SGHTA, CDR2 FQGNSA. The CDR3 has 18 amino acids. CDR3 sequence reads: CASSFRGGGTGRQETQYF. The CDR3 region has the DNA TGTGCCAGCAGCTTCCGGGGCGGGGGGACCGGTCGACAAGAGACCCAGTACTTC. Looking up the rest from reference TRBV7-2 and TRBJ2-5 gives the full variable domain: GAGVSQSPSNKVTEKGKDVELRCDPISGHTALYWYRQSLGQGLEFLIYFQGNSAPDKSGLPSDRFSAERTGGSVSTLTIQRTQQEDSAVYLCASSFRGGGTGRQETQYFGPGTRLLVL.

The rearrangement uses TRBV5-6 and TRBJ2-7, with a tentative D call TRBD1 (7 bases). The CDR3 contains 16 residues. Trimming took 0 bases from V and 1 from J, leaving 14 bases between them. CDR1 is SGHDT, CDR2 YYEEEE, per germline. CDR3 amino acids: CASSLGGGGTSYEQYF. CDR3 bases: TGTGCCAGCAGCTTGGGAGGGGGCGGGACGTCCTACGAGCAGTACTTC. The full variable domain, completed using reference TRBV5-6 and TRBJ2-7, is DAGVTQSPTHLIKTRGQQVTLRCSPKSGHDTVSWYQQALGQGPQFIFQYYEEEERQRGNFPDRFSGHQFPNYSSELNVNALLLGDSALYLCASSLGGGGTSYEQYFGPGTRLTVT.

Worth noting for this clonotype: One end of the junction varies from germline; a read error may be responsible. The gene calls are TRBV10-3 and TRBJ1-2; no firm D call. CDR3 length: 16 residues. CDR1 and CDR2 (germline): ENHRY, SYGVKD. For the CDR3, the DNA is TGCGCCATCAGTGATGATCTAGGTGTGAGAAACTATGGCTACACCTTC. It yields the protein CAISDDLGVRNYGYTF.

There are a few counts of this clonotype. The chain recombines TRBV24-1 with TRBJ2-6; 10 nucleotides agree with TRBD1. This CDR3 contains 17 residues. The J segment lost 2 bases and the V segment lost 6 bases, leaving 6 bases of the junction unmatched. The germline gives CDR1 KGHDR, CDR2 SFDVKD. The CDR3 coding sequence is TGTGCCACCAGTACCCGGGACAGGGGTACTGGGGCCAACGTCCTGACTTTC. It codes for CATSTRDRGTGANVLTF.

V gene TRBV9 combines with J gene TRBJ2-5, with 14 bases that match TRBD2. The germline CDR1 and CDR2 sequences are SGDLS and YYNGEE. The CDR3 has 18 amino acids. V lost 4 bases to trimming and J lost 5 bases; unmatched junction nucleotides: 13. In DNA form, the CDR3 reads TGTGCCAGCAGCCCGACTCCGGGACTAGCGGGAGATGGTGAGACCCAGTACTTC. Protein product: CASSPTPGLAGDGETQYF.

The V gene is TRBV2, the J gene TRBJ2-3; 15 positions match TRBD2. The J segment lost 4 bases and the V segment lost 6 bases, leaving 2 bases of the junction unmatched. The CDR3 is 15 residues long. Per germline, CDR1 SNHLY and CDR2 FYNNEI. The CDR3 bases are TGTGCCAGCAGCGGACTAGCGGGGGGGCCAGATACGCAGTATTTT. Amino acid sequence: CASSGLAGGPDTQYF.

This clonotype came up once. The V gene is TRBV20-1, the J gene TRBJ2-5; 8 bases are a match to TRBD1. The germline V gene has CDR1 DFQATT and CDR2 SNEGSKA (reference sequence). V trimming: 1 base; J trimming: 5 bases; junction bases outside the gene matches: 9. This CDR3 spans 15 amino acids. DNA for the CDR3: TGCAGTGCTAGAGGGACAGGGTCACTCCTGGAGACCCAGTACTTC. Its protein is CSARGTGSLLETQYF.

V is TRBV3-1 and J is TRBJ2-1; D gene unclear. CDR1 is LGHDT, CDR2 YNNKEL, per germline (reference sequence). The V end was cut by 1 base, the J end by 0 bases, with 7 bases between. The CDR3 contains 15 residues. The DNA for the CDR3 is TGTGCCAGCAGCCAAGGGTCGAGCTCCTACAATGAGCAGTTCTTC. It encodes CASSQGSSSYNEQFF.

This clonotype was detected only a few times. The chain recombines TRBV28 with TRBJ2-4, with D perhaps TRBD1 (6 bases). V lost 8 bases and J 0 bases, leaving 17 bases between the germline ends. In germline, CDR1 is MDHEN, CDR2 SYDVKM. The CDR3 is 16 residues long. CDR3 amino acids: CASVPGDTLAKNIQYF. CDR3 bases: TGTGCCAGCGTTCCAGGGGACACACTAGCCAAAAACATTCAGTACTTC.

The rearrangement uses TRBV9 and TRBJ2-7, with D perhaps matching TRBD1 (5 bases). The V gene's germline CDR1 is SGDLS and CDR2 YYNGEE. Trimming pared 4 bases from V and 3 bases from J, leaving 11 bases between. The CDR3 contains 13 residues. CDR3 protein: CASSSVTGYEQYF. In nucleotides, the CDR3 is TGTGCCAGCAGCTCGGTCACAGGCTACGAGCAGTACTTC.

The CDR3 protein is CSVAFQEETQYF. CDR3 nucleotide sequence: TGCAGCGTTGCCTTTCAGGAGGAGACCCAGTACTTC. V gene TRBV29-1 combines with J gene TRBJ2-5; no firm D call. The V and J ends lost 4 bases and 5 bases respectively, with 11 bases between them. Germline V lookup: CDR1 SQVTM, CDR2 ANQGSEA. The CDR3 is 12 residues long. The variable domain in full, with the rest retrieved from reference TRBV29-1 and TRBJ2-5, is SAVISQKPSRDICQRGTSLTIQCQVDSQVTMMFWYRQQPGQSLTLIATANQGSEATYESGFVIDKFPISRPNLTFSTLTVSNMSPEDSSIYLCSVAFQEETQYFGPGTRLLVL.

The CDR3 sequence is CSARDVITGTAEQFF. CDR3 DNA sequence: TGCAGTGCTAGAGATGTAATCACCGGGACAGCCGAGCAGTTCTTC. This chain connects TRBV20-1 to TRBJ2-1; TRBD1 matches 7 bases. The germline V gene encodes CDR1 DFQATT and CDR2 SNEGSKA (reference sequence). CDR3 size: 15 residues. V was pared by 0 bases and J by 10 bases, with 12 bases of the junction left unmatched.

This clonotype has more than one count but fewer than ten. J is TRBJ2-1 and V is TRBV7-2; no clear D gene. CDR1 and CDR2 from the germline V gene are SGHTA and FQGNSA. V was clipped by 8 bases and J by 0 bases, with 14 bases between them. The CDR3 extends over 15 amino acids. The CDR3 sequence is CASVTGGSSYNEQFF. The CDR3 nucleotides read TGTGCCAGCGTAACCGGCGGAAGCTCCTACAATGAGCAGTTCTTC.

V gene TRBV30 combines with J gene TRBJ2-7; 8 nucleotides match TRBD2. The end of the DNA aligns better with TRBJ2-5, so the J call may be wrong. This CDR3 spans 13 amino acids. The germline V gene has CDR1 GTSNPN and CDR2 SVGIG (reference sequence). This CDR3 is CAWSRLAGETQYF. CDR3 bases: TGTGCCTGGAGTAGGCTAGCGGGAGAGACCCAGTACTTC.

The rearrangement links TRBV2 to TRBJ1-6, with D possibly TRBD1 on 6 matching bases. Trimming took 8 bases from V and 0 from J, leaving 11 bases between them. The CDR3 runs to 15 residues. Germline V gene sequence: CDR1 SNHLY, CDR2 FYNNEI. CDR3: CASRQDDSYNSPLHF. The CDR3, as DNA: TGTGCCAGCCGACAGGACGACTCCTATAATTCACCCCTCCACTTT.

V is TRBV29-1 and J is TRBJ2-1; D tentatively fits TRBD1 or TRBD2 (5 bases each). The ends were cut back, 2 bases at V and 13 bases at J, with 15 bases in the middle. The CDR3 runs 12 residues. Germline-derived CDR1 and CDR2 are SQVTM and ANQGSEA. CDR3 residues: CSVERDQETQFF. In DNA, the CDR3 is TGCAGCGTTGAAAGGGACCAAGAGACCCAGTTCTTC.

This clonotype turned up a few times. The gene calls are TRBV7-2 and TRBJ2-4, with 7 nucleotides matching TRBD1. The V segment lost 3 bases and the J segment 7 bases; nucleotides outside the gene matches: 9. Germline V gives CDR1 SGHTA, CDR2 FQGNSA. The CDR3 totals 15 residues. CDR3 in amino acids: CASSFGGIQGNIQYF. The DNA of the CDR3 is TGTGCCAGCAGCTTTGGCGGCATACAGGGGAACATTCAGTACTTC.

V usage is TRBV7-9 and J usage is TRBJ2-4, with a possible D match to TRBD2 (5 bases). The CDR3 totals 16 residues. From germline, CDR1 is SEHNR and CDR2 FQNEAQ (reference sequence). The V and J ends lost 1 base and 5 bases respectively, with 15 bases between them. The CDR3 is CASSLVTINGENIQYF. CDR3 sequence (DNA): TGTGCCAGCAGCTTAGTTACGATAAACGGGGAAAACATTCAGTACTTC.

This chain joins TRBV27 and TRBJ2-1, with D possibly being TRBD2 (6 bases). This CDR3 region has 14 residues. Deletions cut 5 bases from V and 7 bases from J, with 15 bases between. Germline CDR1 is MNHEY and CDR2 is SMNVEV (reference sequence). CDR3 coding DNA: TGTGCCAGCAGTCCCGGGACTCTTAAAAATGAGCAGTTCTTC. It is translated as CASSPGTLKNEQFF.

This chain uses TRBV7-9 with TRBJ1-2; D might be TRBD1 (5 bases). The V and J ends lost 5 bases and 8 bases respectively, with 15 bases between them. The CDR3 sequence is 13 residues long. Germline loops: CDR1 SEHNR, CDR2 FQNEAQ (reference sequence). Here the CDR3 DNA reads TGTGCCAGCAGCGATGGGGAGTCAGGGGGCTACACCTTC. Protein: CASSDGESGGYTF.

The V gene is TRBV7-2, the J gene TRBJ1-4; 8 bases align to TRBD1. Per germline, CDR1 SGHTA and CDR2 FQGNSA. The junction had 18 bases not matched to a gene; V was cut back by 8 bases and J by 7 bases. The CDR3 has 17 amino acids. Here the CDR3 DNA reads TGTGCCAGCCTAGGAATCGGTCTGACAGGGGAGAGTGAAAAACTGTTTTTT. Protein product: CASLGIGLTGESEKLFF.

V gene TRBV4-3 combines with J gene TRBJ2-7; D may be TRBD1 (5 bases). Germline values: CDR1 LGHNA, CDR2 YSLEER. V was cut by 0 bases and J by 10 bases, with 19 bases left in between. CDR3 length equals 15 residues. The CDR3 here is CASSQDRGHSMAQYF. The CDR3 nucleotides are TGCGCCAGCAGCCAAGATCGCGGACACTCGATGGCCCAGTACTTC.

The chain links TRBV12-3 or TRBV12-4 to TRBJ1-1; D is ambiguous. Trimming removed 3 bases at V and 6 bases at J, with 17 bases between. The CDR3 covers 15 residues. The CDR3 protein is CASSLTAGVLSEAFF. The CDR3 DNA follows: TGTGCCAGCAGTTTGACGGCTGGGGTACTCTCTGAAGCTTTCTTT.